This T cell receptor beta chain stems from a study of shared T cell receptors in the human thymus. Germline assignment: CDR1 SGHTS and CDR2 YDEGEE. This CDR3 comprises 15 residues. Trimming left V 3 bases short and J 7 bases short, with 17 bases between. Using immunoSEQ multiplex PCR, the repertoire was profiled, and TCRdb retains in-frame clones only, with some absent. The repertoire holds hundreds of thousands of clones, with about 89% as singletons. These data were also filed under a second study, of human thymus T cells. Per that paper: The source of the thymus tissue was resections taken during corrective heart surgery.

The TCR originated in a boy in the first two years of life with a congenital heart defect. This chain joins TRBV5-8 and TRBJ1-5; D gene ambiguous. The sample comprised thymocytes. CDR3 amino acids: CASSSLPGYRQPQHF. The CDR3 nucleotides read TGTGCCAGCAGCTCCCTCCCGGGGTATCGGCAGCCCCAGCATTTT.